This T cell receptor (beta chain) is from a study of T cells in Graves' hyperthyroidism and ophthalmopathy. Researchers took RNA transcripts and amplified the TCR beta CDR3 regions from them. The HTBI set primed first-round TCR CDR3 RT-PCR. One entry per CDR3 protein results from TCRdb running MiXCR on the multiplex PCR reads. The sample lists hundreds of thousands of distinct CDR3 sequences; 13% were seen once. Patients counted as stable if ophthalmopathy did not develop within 18 months. Lactation, pregnancy, other autoimmune disease or uncontrolled infection excluded patients. CDR3 length: 15 residues. Per germline, CDR1 SNHLY and CDR2 FYNNEI. V lost 3 bases and J 6 bases, leaving 15 bases between the germline ends.

The specimen was blood. The V call is TRBV2, the J call TRBJ1-5; tentatively, D is TRBD1 (5 bases). The TCR sequence derives from a woman younger than 30 with Graves' hyperthyroidism. CDR3: CASSEDTLAGQPQHF. CDR3 nucleotides: TGTGCCAGCAGTGAGGACACACTAGCGGGTCAGCCCCAGCATTTT.